The 28 T cell receptor beta chains below come from one sample, sequenced in a study of T cells expressing NK-cell markers. TCRdb re-called the 5' RACE reads; one entry per CDR3 protein, DNA not given. Across approximately 110,000 distinct CDR3 sequences, the top ten clones capture around a sixth of the sample. Sequences were obtained from blood T cells: a sorted CD56 or NKG2C T cell subset, CD4+ or CD8+ T cells, or bulk PBMC T cells (not recorded which). Source of these receptors: a woman aged 18-69 years in good health.

This rearrangement joins TRBV6-2 or TRBV6-3 to TRBJ2-2; the TCRdb D gene call, TRBD2, has no DNA to confirm it. CDR1 is MNHEY, CDR2 SVGEGT, per germline. This CDR3 region has 17 residues. The CDR3 protein is CASSWDRLAEFTGELFF.

This sequence joins TRBV11-2 and TRBJ2-7. In germline, CDR1 is SGHAT, CDR2 FQNNGV. The CDR3 contains 13 residues. CDR3 protein: CASSLASAHEQYF.

CDR3: CASSLFIQQVNQETQYF. J is TRBJ2-5 and V is TRBV28. Germline V gene lookup returns CDR1 MDHEN and CDR2 SYDVKM. CDR3 length: 17 residues.

The V call is TRBV7-2, the J call TRBJ2-6; TCRdb lists TRBD1, though no DNA is available to test this call. Germline V gene sequence: CDR1 SGHTA, CDR2 FQGNSA. The CDR3 extends over 17 amino acids. CDR3 in amino acids: CASSFSGASSGANVLTF.

The chain has TRBV18 and TRBJ2-1; TCRdb's D call, TRBD2, is unchecked because there is no DNA. The CDR3 spans 15 residues. CDR1 is KGHSH and CDR2 is LQKENI in the germline V gene. The CDR3: CASSPGGSGYNEQFF.

The rearrangement links TRBV28 to TRBJ2-7; TCRdb returns TRBD2, unconfirmable since there is no DNA. The CDR3 has 17 amino acids. The germline V gene encodes CDR1 MDHEN and CDR2 SYDVKM. CDR3: CASSPRSSERGADEQYF.

J is TRBJ2-2 and V is TRBV4-2. This CDR3 spans 17 amino acids. CDR1 and CDR2 (germline): LGHNA, YNFKEQ. CDR3 sequence reads: CASSQISLVTNTGELFF.

CDR3 sequence reads: CASSQGDWSYNEQFF. The V call is TRBV4-2, the J call TRBJ2-1; TCRdb lists TRBD2, though no DNA is available to test this call. The CDR3 covers 15 residues. Germline values: CDR1 LGHNA, CDR2 YNFKEQ.

The V gene is TRBV27, the J gene TRBJ2-3. Germline loops: CDR1 MNHEY, CDR2 SMNVEV (reference sequence). This CDR3 comprises 14 residues. The CDR3 loop is CASSLSTITDTQYF.

The V and J genes are TRBV4-3 and TRBJ2-2; TCRdb selects TRBD2, and the lack of DNA leaves this call unchecked. CDR3 length: 16 residues. Germline V CDR1 and CDR2: LGHNA, YSLEER. The CDR3 loop is CASSPTGSGNTGELFF.

The V call is TRBV12-3 or TRBV12-4, the J call TRBJ2-1; TCRdb names TRBD1, which stays unverified in the absence of DNA. CDR3 length: 14 residues. This CDR3 reads CASLWGGTYNEQFF.

J is TRBJ1-4 and V is TRBV20-1. Looked up from germline, CDR1 is DFQATT and CDR2 is SNEGSKA (reference sequence). The CDR3 covers 12 residues. This chain's CDR3 is CSALVSNEKLFF.

V gene TRBV4-3 combines with J gene TRBJ2-3; TCRdb reports TRBD2, a call that lacks DNA to check it against. Germline V gene sequence: CDR1 LGHNA, CDR2 YSLEER. The CDR3 totals 15 residues. The CDR3 reads CASSEGLPSTDTQYF.

The chain carries TRBV7-2 and TRBJ1-2; TCRdb reports TRBD1, a call that lacks DNA to check it against. Germline assignment: CDR1 SGHTA and CDR2 FQGNSA. The CDR3 has 19 amino acids. This chain's CDR3 is CASSSLYVGGALDDYGYTF. The whole variable domain, filled in from reference TRBV7-2 and TRBJ1-2, reads GAGVSQSPSNKVTEKGKDVELRCDPISGHTALYWYRQSLGQGLEFLIYFQGNSAPDKSGLPSDRFSAERTGGSVSTLTIQRTQQEDSAVYLCASSSLYVGGALDDYGYTFGSGTRLTVV.

This chain links TRBV9 with TRBJ2-7; as DNA is missing, the TRBD2 call by TCRdb cannot be tested. The CDR3 loop spans 16 amino acids. The germline gives CDR1 SGDLS, CDR2 YYNGEE. The CDR3 is CASSVGGLAGAYEQYF.

This sequence joins TRBV27 and TRBJ2-7; TCRdb indicates TRBD1, and absent DNA this call remains unverified. The CDR3 spans 11 residues. CDR1 is MNHEY and CDR2 is SMNVEV in the germline V gene (reference sequence). The CDR3 reads CASSGTHEQYF.

The gene calls are TRBV12-3 or TRBV12-4 and TRBJ1-1; the D call from TCRdb, TRBD1, cannot be confirmed without DNA. The CDR3 covers 13 residues. This chain's CDR3 is CASRPTGNTEAFF.

This chain connects TRBV9 to TRBJ1-4; TCRdb returns TRBD1, unconfirmable since there is no DNA. The CDR3 sequence is 15 residues long. Germline V gives CDR1 SGDLS, CDR2 YYNGEE. The CDR3 protein is CASSPRTGGGEKLFF.

V and J are TRBV29-1 and TRBJ1-2. Germline CDR1 is SQVTM and CDR2 is ANQGSEA. This CDR3 has 13 amino acids. The CDR3 loop is CSVEGSGRYGYTF.

This sequence joins TRBV28 and TRBJ2-7. Germline V gene lookup returns CDR1 MDHEN and CDR2 SYDVKM. The CDR3 has 13 amino acids. The CDR3 reads CASSSVRSYEQYF. The full variable domain, its missing parts supplied by reference TRBV28 and TRBJ2-7, is DVKVTQSSRYLVKRTGEKVFLECVQDMDHENMFWYRQDPGLGLRLIYFSYDVKMKEKGDIPEGYSVSREKKERFSLILESASTNQTSMYLCASSSVRSYEQYFGPGTRLTVT.

The chain combines TRBV7-8 with TRBJ2-5; TCRdb gives TRBD2 as the D gene, but with no DNA this cannot be confirmed. The CDR3 is made up of 17 amino acids. The germline V gene encodes CDR1 SGHVS and CDR2 FQNEAQ. The chain's CDR3 is CASSPYYTRDGLETQYF.

The rearrangement links TRBV25-1 to TRBJ1-1. The germline gives CDR1 MGHDK, CDR2 SYGVNS. The CDR3 loop spans 17 amino acids. The CDR3 loop is CASSVTSLGRLNTEAFF. The complete variable domain, with remaining parts taken from reference TRBV25-1 and TRBJ1-1, reads EADIYQTPRYLVIGTGKKITLECSQTMGHDKMYWYQQDPGMELHLIHYSYGVNSTEKGDLSSESTVSRIRTEHFPLTLESARPSHTSQYLCASSVTSLGRLNTEAFFGQGTRLTVV.

The genes are TRBV9 and TRBJ2-3; absent DNA, TCRdb's TRBD1 call cannot be checked. The CDR3 consists of 15 residues. Germline CDR1 is SGDLS and CDR2 is YYNGEE. The CDR3 sequence is CASSVVGGTVDTQYF.

This chain joins TRBV15 and TRBJ1-1. Germline V CDR1 and CDR2: LNHNV, YYDKDF (reference sequence). The CDR3 is 15 amino acids. Here the CDR3 reads CATSSLRWENTEAFF.

The V call is TRBV12-3 or TRBV12-4, the J call TRBJ2-1. The CDR3 spans 16 residues. This chain's CDR3 is CASSPPLMEGPNEQFF.

V and J are TRBV9 and TRBJ1-1. The CDR3 consists of 14 residues. Germline assignment: CDR1 SGDLS and CDR2 YYNGEE. Here the CDR3 reads CASSVVGGTTEAFF.

The V call is TRBV11-2, the J call TRBJ2-1; there is no DNA to check the TCRdb D call of TRBD1. The CDR3 is made up of 13 amino acids. CDR1 and CDR2 from the germline V gene are SGHAT and FQNNGV. The CDR3 here is CASSSGPNNEQFF.

This chain joins TRBV7-3 and TRBJ2-1; TCRdb selects TRBD2, and the lack of DNA leaves this call unchecked. The CDR3 has 13 amino acids. Germline loops: CDR1 SGHTA, CDR2 FQGTGA. CDR3 protein: CASSLNPSLEQFF.